A single sample gave rise to the 22 T cell receptor beta chains below, sequenced in a study of T cell responses to AZD1222 COVID-19 vaccine. The protocol was immunoSEQ multiplex PCR, while the TCRdb copy is restricted to in-frame clones and leaves out a portion. This sample carries about 120,000 clones, over 75% of them seen once, and the ten largest clones take approximately 9.2%. This specimen was peripheral blood, taken on day 0 of AZD1222 vaccination. All receptors come from an adult in good health.

The CDR3 loop is CASSQGGGTSGNTIYF. The CDR3 DNA reads TGTGCCAGCAGCCAAGGTGGAGGAACCTCTGGAAACACCATATATTTT. The chain recombines TRBV3-1 (or the pseudogene TRBV3-2) with TRBJ1-3; D gene ambiguous. This CDR3 is 16 amino acids long. The V gene's germline CDR1 is LGHDT and CDR2 YNNKEL (reference sequence). Deletions cut 1 base from V and 0 bases from J, with 10 bases between.

The J gene is TRBJ2-7, the V gene TRBV19; maybe TRBD2 (6 bases). The CDR3 is 14 amino acids. Germline V gene lookup returns CDR1 LNHDA and CDR2 SQIVND (reference sequence). Trimming shortened V by 1 base and J by 3 bases, and 10 bases separated the two germline ends. In DNA form, the CDR3 reads TGTGCCAGTAGTATAGCGGGAGCGAACTACGAGCAGTACTTC. It is translated as CASSIAGANYEQYF.

This sequence joins TRBV7-9 and TRBJ1-2; a possible D gene is TRBD1 (5 bases). This CDR3 comprises 13 residues. The V and J ends lost 5 bases and 8 bases respectively, with 15 bases between them. Germline-derived CDR1 and CDR2 are SEHNR and FQNEAQ (reference sequence). The CDR3 DNA reads TGTGCCAGCAGCCCGGGACGGCTGGGGGGCTACACCTTC. Amino acid sequence: CASSPGRLGGYTF.

This clone has more than one count but fewer than ten. This chain joins TRBV19 and TRBJ2-1; D is ambiguous. V gave up 1 base and J gave up 5 bases, with 6 bases separating them. Germline V gene data show CDR1 as LNHDA and CDR2 as SQIVND (reference sequence). The CDR3 covers 13 residues. This chain's CDR3 is CASSIGGHNEQFF. CDR3 in DNA: TGTGCCAGTAGTATAGGTGGACACAATGAGCAGTTCTTC.

The J gene is TRBJ2-4, the V gene TRBV12-3 or TRBV12-4; D is undetermined. The V and J ends lost 6 bases and 9 bases respectively, with 15 bases between them. The CDR3 is 13 residues long. CDR3: CASSPMSPAIQYF. As DNA, the CDR3 is TGTGCCAGCAGCCCCATGAGCCCGGCCATTCAGTACTTC.

This clone has a handful of counts. This sequence joins TRBV2 and TRBJ1-5; D uncertain. With 6 bases removed from V and 0 bases from J, the gap between germline ends came to 9 bases. Per germline, CDR1 SNHLY and CDR2 FYNNEI. The CDR3 has 14 amino acids. The DNA of the CDR3 is TGTGCCAGCAGAAATCCCCGTAGCAATCAGCCCCAGCATTTT. It yields the protein CASRNPRSNQPQHF.

V usage is TRBV9 and J usage is TRBJ2-1, with TRBD1 matching over 10 bases. CDR3 length: 15 residues. Germline CDR1 and CDR2: SGDLS and YYNGEE. V shed 4 bases and J 4 bases; nucleotides not matched to a gene: 5. This CDR3 reads CASSNDRGLYNEQFF. Here the CDR3 DNA reads TGTGCCAGCAGCAACGACAGGGGGCTGTACAATGAGCAGTTCTTC. Using reference TRBV9 and TRBJ2-1 for the parts outside the CDR3, the full variable domain is DSGVTQTPKHLITATGQRVTLRCSPRSGDLSVYWYQQSLDQGLQFLIQYYNGEERAKGNILERFSAQQFPDLHSELNLSSLELGDSALYFCASSNDRGLYNEQFFGPGTRLTVL.

The CDR3 region is CASSLAGRLGARAQETQYF. CDR3 nucleotide sequence: TGTGCCAGCAGCTTAGCGGGACGGCTGGGGGCGCGGGCCCAAGAGACCCAGTACTTC. The chain joins TRBV11-3 to TRBJ2-5; the D gene is possibly TRBD1 (6 bases). CDR3 length equals 19 residues. The germline gives CDR1 SGHNT, CDR2 YENEEA. V lost 1 base, J lost 1 base, and 22 bases lay in between.

CDR3 bases: TGTGCCACCAGTGCTGGAGGGACCGAGACCCAGTACTTC. Amino acids: CATSAGGTETQYF. The rearrangement links TRBV24-1 to TRBJ2-5; maybe TRBD2 (6 bases). The CDR3 covers 13 residues. The germline CDR1 and CDR2 sequences are KGHDR and SFDVKD. The V end lost 5 bases, the J end lost 5 bases, and 11 bases lay between the germline ends.

This clone was found once. This chain links TRBV28 with TRBJ1-2; D gene ambiguous. The CDR3 spans 10 residues. V was cut by 1 base and J by 6 bases, with 0 bases left in between. The germline V gene has CDR1 MDHEN and CDR2 SYDVKM. This chain's CDR3 is CASSLYGYTF. CDR3 nucleotides: TGTGCCAGCAGTTTATATGGCTACACCTTC.

In its sample, this clone was seen once. CDR3 sequence: CASSQQWGYGYTF. The CDR3 DNA sequence: TGTGCCAGCAGCCAGCAGTGGGGGTATGGCTACACCTTC. The chain is built from TRBV3-1 (or the pseudogene TRBV3-2) and TRBJ1-2; D possibly corresponds to TRBD1 (5 bases). The V end lost 3 bases, the J end lost 5 bases, and 10 bases lay between the germline ends. The germline V gene encodes CDR1 LGHDT and CDR2 YNNKEL (reference sequence). This CDR3 spans 13 amino acids.

With respect to this clone: The junction departs from the called germline gene at one end, perhaps through a read error. The V and J genes are TRBV19 and TRBJ1-4; TRBD1 aligns across 7 bases. The CDR3 extends over 13 amino acids. CDR1 LNHDA and CDR2 SQIVND come from the germline V gene (reference sequence). This CDR3 is CAGRAGGGEKLFF. DNA for the CDR3: TGTGCCGGTAGGGCAGGGGGAGGTGAAAAACTGTTTTTT.

The J gene is TRBJ2-2, the V gene TRBV6-1; 8 nucleotides agree with TRBD2. The V gene's germline CDR1 is MNHNS and CDR2 SASEGT. V shed 6 bases, J shed 0 bases, and the junction held 6 bases outside the gene matches. The CDR3 has 16 residues. CDR3 sequence: CASREPGLANTGELFF. DNA for the CDR3: TGTGCCAGCAGGGAACCGGGACTAGCGAACACCGGGGAGCTGTTTTTT.

The chain links TRBV7-3 to TRBJ1-3; 10 bases fit TRBD1. V lost 1 base, J lost 2 bases, and 2 bases stayed unmatched. Germline V gene lookup returns CDR1 SGHTA and CDR2 FQGTGA. The CDR3 has 16 amino acids. The CDR3 sequence is CASSLSGQGAGNTIYF. The CDR3 DNA reads as TGTGCCAGCAGCTTAAGCGGACAGGGGGCTGGAAACACCATATATTTT.

V usage is TRBV10-3 and J usage is TRBJ1-1, with D perhaps TRBD1 (6 bases). The germline V and J ends were trimmed by 5 bases and 1 base, with 11 bases remaining between them. Germline CDR1 and CDR2: ENHRY and SYGVKD. The CDR3 sequence is 14 residues long. CDR3 sequence: CAISYQGTNTEAFF. The CDR3 bases are TGTGCCATCAGTTACCAGGGGACGAACACTGAAGCTTTCTTT.

To note about this clone: Within the sample, other DNA sequences also encode this same CDR3. The V gene is TRBV19, the J gene TRBJ1-5; possible D gene TRBD1, 6 bases. The germline V and J ends were trimmed by 1 base and 4 bases, with 11 bases remaining between them. The CDR3 contains 15 residues. The germline gives CDR1 LNHDA, CDR2 SQIVND (reference sequence). The CDR3 loop reads CASSIVPGANQPQHF. In DNA, the CDR3 is TGTGCCAGTAGTATAGTTCCAGGGGCGAATCAGCCCCAGCATTTT.

The V and J genes are TRBV19 and TRBJ1-5, with 7 positions matching TRBD1. With V trimmed by 6 bases and J by 0 bases, 14 bases remained unmatched. Germline V gives CDR1 LNHDA, CDR2 SQIVND (reference sequence). CDR3 length: 18 residues. The CDR3 region has the DNA TGTGCCAGTAGACCGAGGGGGCAGGACCTCCATAGCAATCAGCCCCAGCATTTT. Translation gives CASRPRGQDLHSNQPQHF. Looking up the rest from reference TRBV19 and TRBJ1-5 gives the full variable domain: DGGITQSPKYLFRKEGQNVTLSCEQNLNHDAMYWYRQDPGQGLRLIYYSQIVNDFQKGDIAEGYSVSREKKESFPLTVTSAQKNPTAFYLCASRPRGQDLHSNQPQHFGDGTRLSIL.

The J gene is TRBJ2-7, the V gene TRBV7-2; no clear D. From germline, CDR1 is SGHTA and CDR2 FQGNSA. Trimming pared 7 bases from V and 4 bases from J, leaving 14 bases between. CDR3 length: 13 residues. This CDR3 is CASTLRADYEQYF. DNA for the CDR3: TGTGCCAGCACCCTTAGAGCAGATTACGAGCAGTACTTC.

The chain couples TRBV13 to TRBJ2-2, with TRBD2 matching 16 bases. The germline gives CDR1 PRHDT, CDR2 FYEKMQ (reference sequence). The CDR3 totals 20 residues. Trimming removed 5 bases from V and 3 bases from J; junction bases left unmatched: 12. CDR3 protein: CASSITGTSGGAVYTGELFF. In DNA, the CDR3 is TGTGCCAGCAGCATTACCGGGACTAGCGGGGGGGCCGTGTACACCGGGGAGCTGTTTTTT.

This clone was seen more than once but under ten times. The V gene is TRBV5-1, the J gene TRBJ1-1; D is possibly TRBD1 (5 bases). From germline, CDR1 is SGHRS and CDR2 YFSETQ. V lost 2 bases, J lost 3 bases, and 14 bases lay in between. The CDR3 is 15 amino acids. This CDR3 reads CASSFRGAGDTEAFF. CDR3 in DNA: TGCGCCAGCAGCTTCCGAGGGGCGGGTGACACTGAAGCTTTCTTT.

The V and J genes are TRBV4-1 and TRBJ1-6; a possible D gene is TRBD1 (6 bases). This CDR3 is 13 amino acids long. In germline, CDR1 is MGHRA, CDR2 YSYEKL. Trimming removed 6 bases at V and 13 bases at J, with 16 bases between. The CDR3 DNA follows: TGCGCCAGCAGAAAAACAGGGAAGGAGCCCCTCCACTTT. Its translation: CASRKTGKEPLHF.

The chain recombines TRBV20-1 with TRBJ1-5, with 9 nucleotides matching TRBD1. This CDR3 contains 15 residues. The germline CDR1 and CDR2 sequences are DFQATT and SNEGSKA (reference sequence). With 3 bases clipped from V and 6 bases from J, the junction kept 9 bases outside the gene matches. The CDR3 DNA reads TGCAGTGCTAGTGGGACAGGGCCCCCCACTCAGCCCCAGCATTTT. Its protein product is CSASGTGPPTQPQHF.